This is a list of T cell receptor beta chains from one sample in a study of blood T cells in healthy people across ages. A single record per CDR3 protein comes from TCRdb applying MiXCR to the 5' RACE reads. The sample carries 550,000 to 650,000 distinct CDR3 sequences, approximately 30% recorded once. The specimen was blood. The receptors were sampled from a woman of 80 years or more in good health. Each CDR3 is given with its conserved first and last residue. Fields, in order: V gene, D gene, J gene, clone size, CDR3 DNA, CDR3 protein. D genes are given only for firm matches. Rows give clone size only sometimes, using once, few, many, or a class for an expanded clone.

v_call: TRBV5-6
d_call: TRBD2
j_call: TRBJ2-7
clone_size: .
cdr3_nt: TGTGCCAGCAGCTTTTCACTCGGAAGCGGGGTGACCTACAATGAGCAGTACTTC
cdr3_aa: CASSFSLGSGVTYNEQYF

v_call: TRBV4-2
d_call: .
j_call: TRBJ2-1
clone_size: many
cdr3_nt: TGTGCCAGCAGCCCCCAGCGAGGGGAGCAGTTCTTC
cdr3_aa: CASSPQRGEQFF

v_call: TRBV15
d_call: TRBD2
j_call: TRBJ2-7
clone_size: many
cdr3_nt: TGTGCCACCAGCAGAGATCTGCGGCTAGCGGGCTACGAGCAGTACTTC
cdr3_aa: CATSRDLRLAGYEQYF

v_call: TRBV3-1
d_call: .
j_call: TRBJ1-2
clone_size: few
cdr3_nt: TGTGCCAGCAGCCAAGTGGGGGGAGCCGGCTACACCTTC
cdr3_aa: CASSQVGGAGYTF

v_call: TRBV20-1
d_call: TRBD1
j_call: TRBJ2-7
clone_size: .
cdr3_nt: TGCAGTGCCTCTCGGGGACAGCCGAGCGAGCAGTACTTC
cdr3_aa: CSASRGQPSEQYF

v_call: TRBV12-5
d_call: .
j_call: TRBJ1-1
clone_size: .
cdr3_nt: TGTGCTAGTGGTTCCCCCACAGCGGGCACTGAAGCTTTCTTT
cdr3_aa: CASGSPTAGTEAFF

v_call: TRBV27
d_call: TRBD1
j_call: TRBJ2-7
clone_size: many
cdr3_nt: TGTGCCAGCAGCCACGGGACAGACTCCTACGAGCAGTACTTC
cdr3_aa: CASSHGTDSYEQYF

v_call: TRBV2
d_call: .
j_call: TRBJ2-7
clone_size: .
cdr3_nt: TGTGCCAGCAGTGACAGGTTCTCCTACGAGCAGTACTTC
cdr3_aa: CASSDRFSYEQYF

v_call: TRBV7-9
d_call: TRBD2
j_call: TRBJ2-7
clone_size: few
cdr3_nt: TGTGCCAGCAGCTTGGGACTAGGGGAACACTACGAGCAGTACTTC
cdr3_aa: CASSLGLGEHYEQYF

v_call: TRBV5-1
d_call: .
j_call: TRBJ1-4
clone_size: many
cdr3_nt: TGCGCCAGCAGCCCTATTCTCAGAAGAGCAACTAATGAAAAACTGTTTTTT
cdr3_aa: CASSPILRRATNEKLFF

v_call: TRBV27
d_call: TRBD2
j_call: TRBJ2-3
clone_size: many
cdr3_nt: TGTGCCAGCAGTTCAGATCTAGCGGGGGCTACAGATACGCAGTATTTT
cdr3_aa: CASSSDLAGATDTQYF

v_call: TRBV7-6
d_call: .
j_call: TRBJ2-5
clone_size: few
cdr3_nt: TGTGCCAGCACCGCTGGGAGGGGGCGCCAAGAGACCCAGTACTTC
cdr3_aa: CASTAGRGRQETQYF

v_call: TRBV6-5
d_call: TRBD2
j_call: TRBJ2-5
clone_size: few
cdr3_nt: TGTGCCAGCAGTTTGGGGGCGGGGGGGCTTAATGAGCAGTACTTC
cdr3_aa: CASSLGAGGLNEQYF

v_call: TRBV7-9
d_call: .
j_call: TRBJ1-1
clone_size: few
cdr3_nt: TGTGCCAGCAGCTTAGATGCGGGCCAGTATCCTGAAGCTTTCTTT
cdr3_aa: CASSLDAGQYPEAFF

v_call: TRBV6-2/TRBV6-3
d_call: .
j_call: TRBJ1-5
clone_size: many
cdr3_nt: TGTGCCAGCAGACCAGGGAGTAAGGGTTATCAGCCCCAGCATTTT
cdr3_aa: CASRPGSKGYQPQHF

v_call: TRBV7-9
d_call: TRBD2
j_call: TRBJ2-1
clone_size: many
cdr3_nt: TGTGCCAGCAGCTTACGGGGGGGCGGAAATGAGCAGTTCTTC
cdr3_aa: CASSLRGGGNEQFF

v_call: TRBV9
d_call: .
j_call: TRBJ2-3
clone_size: many
cdr3_nt: TGTGCCAGCAGCGACTGGAGAGATACGCAGTATTTT
cdr3_aa: CASSDWRDTQYF

v_call: TRBV20-1
d_call: TRBD2
j_call: TRBJ2-3
clone_size: .
cdr3_nt: TGCAGTGCTAGAGCCCCCGCTGGCGGGGGGGCCCCAGATACGCAGTATTTT
cdr3_aa: CSARAPAGGGAPDTQYF

v_call: TRBV30
d_call: .
j_call: TRBJ1-2
clone_size: few
cdr3_nt: TGTGCCTGGAGTCCGGGGGGAAACTATGGCTACACCTTC
cdr3_aa: CAWSPGGNYGYTF

v_call: TRBV7-2
d_call: .
j_call: TRBJ1-3
clone_size: .
cdr3_nt: TGTGCCAGCAGCTTTGACAGACCTTCTGGAAACACCATATATTTT
cdr3_aa: CASSFDRPSGNTIYF

v_call: TRBV12-3/TRBV12-4
d_call: TRBD1
j_call: TRBJ2-1
clone_size: many
cdr3_nt: TGTGCCAGCAGCTCCGGGACAGAGCTCGATGAGCAGTTCTTC
cdr3_aa: CASSSGTELDEQFF

v_call: TRBV12-3/TRBV12-4
d_call: .
j_call: TRBJ1-1
clone_size: .
cdr3_nt: TGTGTCAGCAGTCAGGGGTCCCCCACTGAAGCTTTCTTT
cdr3_aa: CVSSQGSPTEAFF

v_call: TRBV5-1
d_call: .
j_call: TRBJ2-6
clone_size: .
cdr3_nt: TGCGCCAGCAGCTTGGTTCGGGGGCGAGGGGCCAACGTCCCGACTTTC
cdr3_aa: CASSLVRGRGANVPTF

v_call: TRBV3-1
d_call: .
j_call: TRBJ2-7
clone_size: many
cdr3_nt: TGTGCCAGCAGCCCGACGGGCTTGGATTTAGCAAGCGAGCAGTACTTC
cdr3_aa: CASSPTGLDLASEQYF

v_call: TRBV7-8
d_call: .
j_call: TRBJ2-7
clone_size: .
cdr3_nt: TGTGCCAGCAGCTTAGCACGGGACACACTTTTAGGTATTACCTACGAGCAGTACTTC
cdr3_aa: CASSLARDTLLGITYEQYF

v_call: TRBV6-5
d_call: .
j_call: TRBJ1-5
clone_size: few
cdr3_nt: TGTGCCAGCAGTTACCTCCTTGGACAGCCCTATAGCAATCAGCCCCAGCATTTT
cdr3_aa: CASSYLLGQPYSNQPQHF

v_call: TRBV27
d_call: TRBD2
j_call: TRBJ2-4
clone_size: many
cdr3_nt: TGTGCCAGCAGTTTGTCAGCGGGGGGGTATGGCAAAAACATTCAGTACTTC
cdr3_aa: CASSLSAGGYGKNIQYF

v_call: TRBV7-2
d_call: TRBD2
j_call: TRBJ2-3
clone_size: many
cdr3_nt: TGTGCCAGCAGCTCCATCGGACTAGCGGGGGCCCGGGGGGATACGCAGTATTTT
cdr3_aa: CASSSIGLAGARGDTQYF